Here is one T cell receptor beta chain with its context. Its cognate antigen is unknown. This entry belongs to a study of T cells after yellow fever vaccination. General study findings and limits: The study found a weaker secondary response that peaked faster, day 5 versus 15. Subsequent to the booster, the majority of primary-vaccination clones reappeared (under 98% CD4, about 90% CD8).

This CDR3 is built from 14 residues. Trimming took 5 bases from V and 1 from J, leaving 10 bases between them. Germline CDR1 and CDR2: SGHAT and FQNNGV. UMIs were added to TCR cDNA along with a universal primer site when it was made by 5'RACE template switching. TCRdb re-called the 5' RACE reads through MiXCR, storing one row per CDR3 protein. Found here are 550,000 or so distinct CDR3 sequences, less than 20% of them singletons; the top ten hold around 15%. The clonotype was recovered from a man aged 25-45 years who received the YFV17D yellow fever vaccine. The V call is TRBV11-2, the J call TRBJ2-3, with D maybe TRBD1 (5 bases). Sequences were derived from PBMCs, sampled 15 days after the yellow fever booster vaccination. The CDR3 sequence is CASSATRGTDTQYF. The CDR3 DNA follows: TGTGCCAGCAGCGCGACCAGGGGCACAGATACGCAGTATTTT.